The 14 T cell receptor beta chains below come from one sample, sequenced in a study of cytomegalovirus exposure and HLA in healthy donors. A multiplex PCR was run with 60 Vbeta primers and 13 Jbeta primers. Assay: immunoSEQ multiplex PCR; the TCRdb copy retains only in-frame clones and omits some. The sample table includes 150,000 to 200,000 clones. Sequenced sample: PBMCs. Receptors originate from a young man in good health and CMV-seronegative.

The chain joins TRBV30 to TRBJ1-5; TRBD1 aligns across 7 bases. Germline V lookup: CDR1 GTSNPN, CDR2 SVGIG (reference sequence). CDR3 length: 17 amino acids. V shed 2 bases and J 5 bases; nucleotides not matched to a gene: 15. For the CDR3, the DNA is TGTGCCTGGAGTATTACGGGAGGGGGCACATACCATCAGCCCCAGCATTTT. This codes for CAWSITGGGTYHQPQHF.

The chain carries TRBV11-2 and TRBJ1-4; D unclear. V lost 6 bases and J lost 7, with 15 bases in between. The CDR3 has 14 amino acids. In germline, CDR1 is SGHAT, CDR2 FQNNGV. The CDR3 sequence: CASRLGLSSEKLFF. The CDR3 DNA reads TGTGCCAGCAGACTCGGACTCTCTTCTGAAAAACTGTTTTTT.

The chain recombines TRBV5-5 with TRBJ1-5; D call uncertain. Trimming pared 4 bases from V and 0 bases from J, leaving 11 bases between. CDR1 is SGHKS, CDR2 YYEKEE, per germline (reference sequence). This CDR3 contains 15 residues. The CDR3 loop is CASSAGVNSNQPQHF. CDR3 bases: TGTGCCAGCAGCGCCGGGGTGAATAGCAATCAGCCCCAGCATTTT.

The rearrangement uses TRBV6-5 and TRBJ1-3; no clear D. V lost 5 bases to trimming and J lost 0 bases, with 8 bases between them. CDR3 size: 14 residues. The germline CDR1 and CDR2 sequences are MNHEY and SVGAGI. The CDR3 DNA is TGTGCCAGCAGTCCAAGCAACTCTGGAAACACCATATATTTT. Residues: CASSPSNSGNTIYF.

This rearrangement joins TRBV10-1 to TRBJ2-3; TRBD1 matches at 10 bases. The CDR3 consists of 15 residues. CDR1 WNHNN and CDR2 SYGVQD come from the germline V gene (reference sequence). V lost 0 bases and J lost 3; bases outside the gene matches: 0. CDR3 DNA: TGCGCCAGCAGTGAGTCGGACAGGGGGACAGATACGCAGTATTTT. It encodes CASSESDRGTDTQYF.

The chain is built from TRBV11-2 and TRBJ2-1, with TRBD2 matching 14 bases. This CDR3 has 17 amino acids. The V gene end was trimmed by 6 bases and the J gene end by 6 bases; junction bases not matched to a gene: 10. The germline CDR1 and CDR2 sequences are SGHAT and FQNNGV. The CDR3 loop reads CASSRRTGLAGGNEQFF. Here the CDR3 DNA reads TGTGCCAGCAGTCGTAGAACCGGACTAGCGGGAGGCAATGAGCAGTTCTTC.

J is TRBJ1-5 and V is TRBV28, with 9 nucleotides matching TRBD1. The J segment lost 3 bases and the V segment lost 5 bases, leaving 8 bases of the junction unmatched. Germline assignment: CDR1 MDHEN and CDR2 SYDVKM. The CDR3 is 16 amino acids. The CDR3 sequence: CASSGDREFLNQPQHF. In DNA form, the CDR3 reads TGTGCCAGCAGTGGGGACAGGGAATTCCTCAATCAGCCCCAGCATTTT. The full variable domain, rest sourced from reference TRBV28 and TRBJ1-5, is DVKVTQSSRYLVKRTGEKVFLECVQDMDHENMFWYRQDPGLGLRLIYFSYDVKMKEKGDIPEGYSVSREKKERFSLILESASTNQTSMYLCASSGDREFLNQPQHFGDGTRLSIL.

V and J are TRBV27 and TRBJ1-3; no reliable D call. The V gene lost 5 bases and the J gene lost 0 bases, with 8 bases spanning the gap. CDR3 size: 14 residues. Germline CDR1 and CDR2: MNHEY and SMNVEV (reference sequence). The CDR3: CASSPHNSGNTIYF. The CDR3 DNA is TGTGCCAGCAGTCCGCACAACTCTGGAAACACCATATATTTT.

The rearrangement links TRBV19 to TRBJ2-7, with TRBD1 identical over 9 bases. The CDR3 has 16 residues. CDR1 and CDR2 (germline): LNHDA, SQIVND (reference sequence). V was clipped by 5 bases and J by 4 bases; unmatched bases: 12. The CDR3 reads CASSARVRQGGYEQYF. The CDR3 coding sequence is TGTGCCAGTAGTGCTCGGGTGAGACAGGGGGGTTACGAGCAGTACTTC.

The DNA of the CDR3 is TGTGCCAGCAGCGTTCCTAGCGCCAATGAGCAGTTCTTC. This encodes CASSVPSANEQFF. The rearrangement uses TRBV9 and TRBJ2-1; tentatively, D is TRBD2 (6 bases). Deletions cut 2 bases from V and 6 bases from J, with 9 bases between. Germline V gives CDR1 SGDLS, CDR2 YYNGEE. This CDR3 is 13 amino acids long.

About this clone itself: This same CDR3 is encoded by further DNA sequences in the sample. The chain has TRBV9 and TRBJ1-1; weak D call: TRBD1 (5 bases). V lost 0 bases and J lost 3, with 6 bases in between. Looked up from germline, CDR1 is SGDLS and CDR2 is YYNGEE. The CDR3 runs to 13 residues. The CDR3, as DNA: TGTGCCAGCAGCGTAGGGGGGGACACTGAAGCTTTCTTT. It translates to CASSVGGDTEAFF.

The CDR3 reads CASSLRVTGGLSNQPQHF. For the CDR3, the DNA is TGTGCCAGCAGTTTAAGAGTGACAGGGGGGTTAAGCAATCAGCCCCAGCATTTT. This chain uses TRBV28 with TRBJ1-5, with 9 bases fitting TRBD1. Trimming took 2 bases from V and 1 from J; bases not matched to a gene: 9. CDR1 and CDR2 from the germline V gene are MDHEN and SYDVKM. The CDR3 loop spans 18 amino acids.

This chain joins TRBV5-1 and TRBJ2-7; D might be TRBD2 (6 bases). The CDR3 spans 17 residues. V lost 0 bases, J lost 3 bases, and 19 bases lay in between. Germline V gene lookup returns CDR1 SGHRS and CDR2 YFSETQ. CDR3 DNA: TGCGCCAGCAGCTTGGGCAAAAGCTCGGGAGTCCACTACGAGCAGTACTTC. Encoded protein: CASSLGKSSGVHYEQYF.

This rearrangement joins TRBV27 to TRBJ2-2, with 10 bases fitting TRBD2. The V gene's germline CDR1 is MNHEY and CDR2 SMNVEV (reference sequence). The CDR3 length is 15 residues. Trimming removed 8 bases from V and 4 bases from J; junction bases left unmatched: 7. CDR3 coding DNA: TGTGCCAGCCACCTCAGCGGGAGGGGCACCGGGGAGCTGTTTTTT. It encodes CASHLSGRGTGELFF.